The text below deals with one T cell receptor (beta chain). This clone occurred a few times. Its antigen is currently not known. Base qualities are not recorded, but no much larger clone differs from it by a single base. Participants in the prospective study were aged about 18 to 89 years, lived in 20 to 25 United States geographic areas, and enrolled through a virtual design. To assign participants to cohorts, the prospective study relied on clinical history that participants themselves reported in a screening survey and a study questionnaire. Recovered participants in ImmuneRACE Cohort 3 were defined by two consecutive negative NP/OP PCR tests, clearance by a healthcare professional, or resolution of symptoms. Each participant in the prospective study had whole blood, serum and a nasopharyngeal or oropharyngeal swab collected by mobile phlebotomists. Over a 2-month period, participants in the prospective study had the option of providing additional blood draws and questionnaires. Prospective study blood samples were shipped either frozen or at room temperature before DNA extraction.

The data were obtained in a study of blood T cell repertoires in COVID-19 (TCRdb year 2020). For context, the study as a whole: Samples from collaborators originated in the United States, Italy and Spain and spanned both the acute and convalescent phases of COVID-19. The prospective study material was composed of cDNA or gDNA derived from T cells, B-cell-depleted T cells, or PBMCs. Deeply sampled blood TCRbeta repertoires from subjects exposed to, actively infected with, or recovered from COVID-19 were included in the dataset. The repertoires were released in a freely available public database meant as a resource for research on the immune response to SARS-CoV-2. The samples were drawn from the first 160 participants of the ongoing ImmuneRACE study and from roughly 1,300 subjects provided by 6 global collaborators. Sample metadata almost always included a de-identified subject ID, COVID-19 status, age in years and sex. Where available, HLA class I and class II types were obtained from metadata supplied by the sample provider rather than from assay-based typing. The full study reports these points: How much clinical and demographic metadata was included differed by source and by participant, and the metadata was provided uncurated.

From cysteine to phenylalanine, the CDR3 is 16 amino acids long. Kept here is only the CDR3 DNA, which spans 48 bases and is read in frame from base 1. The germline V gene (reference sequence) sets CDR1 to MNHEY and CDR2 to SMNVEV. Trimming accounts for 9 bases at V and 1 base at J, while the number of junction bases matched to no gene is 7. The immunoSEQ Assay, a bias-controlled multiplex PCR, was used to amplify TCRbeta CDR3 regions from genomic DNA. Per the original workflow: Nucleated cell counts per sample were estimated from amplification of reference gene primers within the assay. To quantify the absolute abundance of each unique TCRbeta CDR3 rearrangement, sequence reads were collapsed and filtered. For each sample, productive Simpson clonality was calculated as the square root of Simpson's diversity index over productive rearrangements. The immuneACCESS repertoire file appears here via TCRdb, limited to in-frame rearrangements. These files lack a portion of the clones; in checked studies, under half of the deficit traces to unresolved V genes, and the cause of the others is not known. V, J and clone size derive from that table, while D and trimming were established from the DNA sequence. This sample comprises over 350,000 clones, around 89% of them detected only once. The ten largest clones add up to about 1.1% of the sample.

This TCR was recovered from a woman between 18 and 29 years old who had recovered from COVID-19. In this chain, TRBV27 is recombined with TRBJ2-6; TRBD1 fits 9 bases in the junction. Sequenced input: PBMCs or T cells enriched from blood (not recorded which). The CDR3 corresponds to CASRTGVESGANVLTF. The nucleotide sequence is TGTGCCAGTCGGACAGGGGTTGAATCTGGGGCCAACGTCCTGACTTTC.